This TCR beta chain was captured in a study of T cells in Graves' hyperthyroidism and ophthalmopathy. The J segment lost 3 bases and the V segment lost 8 bases, leaving 3 bases of the junction unmatched. The germline V gene has CDR1 MDHEN and CDR2 SYDVKM. The CDR3 is 12 residues long. The investigators amplified TCR beta CDR3 regions from RNA transcripts. Primed by the HTBI set, a first-round RT-PCR was run on the TCR CDR3. MiXCR, applied by TCRdb to the multiplex PCR reads, yields one record per CDR3 protein. The sample holds 300,000 to 450,000 distinct CDR3 sequences, around 16% seen once. Diagnoses rested on clinical symptoms, serum thyroxine and TRAb, thyroid ultrasound and orbital computed tomography. When hyperthyroidism was first diagnosed, the blood sample was taken, preceding any ophthalmopathy symptoms. This clonotype has ten or more counts.

The source of this sequence is a woman between 18 and 29 years old with Graves' hyperthyroidism that later progressed to Graves' ophthalmopathy. This rearrangement joins TRBV28 to TRBJ2-7; 8 nucleotides agree with TRBD2. Sequenced material: blood. The CDR3 DNA is TGTGCCAGCTTTAGCGGGAACTACGAGCAGTACTTC. Amino acid sequence: CASFSGNYEQYF.